Presented here are 3 T cell receptor beta chains from one specimen sequenced in a study of blood T cell repertoires in COVID-19. Profiled with immunoSEQ multiplex PCR; TCRdb holds only in-frame clones, not every one. The sample consists of 200,000 to 300,000 clones, 84% of them appearing once. Source material: peripheral blood. The source of these receptors is a woman between 35 and 50 years old who had recovered from COVID-19.

The chain joins TRBV28 to TRBJ2-7; a weak D match, TRBD1 (6 bases). CDR1 and CDR2 (germline): MDHEN, SYDVKM. Trimming stripped 5 bases from V and 0 bases from J, with 17 bases between. This CDR3 is built from 16 residues. CDR3 bases: TGTGCCAGCAGTCCCTCCCCCGACAGGTACTCCTACGAGCAGTACTTC. It translates to CASSPSPDRYSYEQYF.

V is TRBV6-5 and J is TRBJ1-1; TRBD1 agrees at 7 bases. The V segment lost 8 bases and the J segment 2 bases; nucleotides outside the gene matches: 8. The CDR3 sequence is 14 residues long. Germline V gene lookup returns CDR1 MNHEY and CDR2 SVGAGI. The CDR3 here is CASWRGQLNTEAFF. CDR3 nucleotides: TGTGCCAGCTGGAGGGGACAGCTAAACACTGAAGCTTTCTTT.

The V and J genes are TRBV6-1 and TRBJ1-1; D is unclear. The CDR3 runs to 13 residues. The germline gives CDR1 MNHNS, CDR2 SASEGT. V was clipped by 1 base and J by 7 bases, with 10 bases between them. The CDR3, as DNA: TGTGCCAGCAGTGAAGTACCTAGCGTTGAAGCTTTCTTT. This encodes CASSEVPSVEAFF.